The T cell receptor (beta chain) described here comes from a study of PD-1 blockade in classical Hodgkin lymphoma. Looking at the study overall: Once every 2 weeks, patients received intravenous nivolumab at 3 mg/kg. Study-wide points: A significant rise in TCR diversity by C4D1 was seen for CD4+ but not CD8+ cells. Compared with healthy donors, newly diagnosed patients reportedly showed lower baseline TCR diversity. Prior to therapy, complete responders displayed diversity much like that of newly diagnosed patients.

Relapse was seen in all patients after autologous stem cell transplantation, and brentuximab vedotin exposure was variable. With regard to this clone: Antigen unknown.

The repertoire was sequenced with immunoSEQ multiplex PCR; TCRdb's copy has only in-frame clones and lacks some. Of some 22,000 clones in the sample, roughly 80% were seen once. This specimen was peripheral blood mononuclear cells (PBMCs), taken before the second cycle of nivolumab. This TCR derives from a human donor with classical Hodgkin lymphoma.

The CDR3 sequence: CASSTGTGVHEQYF. In DNA, the CDR3 is TGTGCCAGCAGTACCGGGACAGGGGTCCACGAGCAGTACTTC. This chain connects TRBV28 to TRBJ2-5; 10 nucleotides agree with TRBD1. The J call may be faulty, since TRBJ2-7 better matches the DNA end. The CDR3 totals 14 residues. The V gene's germline CDR1 is MDHEN and CDR2 SYDVKM.